This T cell receptor (beta chain) was recorded in a study of shared clonotypes between healthy human individuals. Study details: Donors had three CD4 naive, three CD4 memory, two CD8 naive and one CD8 memory plate apiece.

Repertoires were generated with immunoSEQ multiplex PCR, while TCRdb's copy carries only in-frame clones and drops some. Among about 2.4 million clones listed, 93% were seen once. This CDR3 spans 15 amino acids. Trimming pared 5 bases from V and 3 bases from J, leaving 14 bases between. Germline-derived CDR1 and CDR2 are LNHNV and YYDKDF (reference sequence). Input material: naive CD4+ T cells from PBMCs. Subset denoted: CD45RA+ positively selected. The chain links TRBV15 to TRBJ1-5; unclear D gene. The TCR comes from a man between 18 and 35 years old in good health. Some clones in this sample may be carry-over from other donors' samples. CDR3 protein: CATSLPPPLNQPQHF. The CDR3 coding sequence is TGTGCCACCAGCCTGCCGCCTCCCCTCAATCAGCCCCAGCATTTT.